This T cell receptor (beta chain) was recovered during a study of T cell clones after liver transplantation. General study results and limits: A significant post-transplant drop in circulating graft-donor-reactive CD4 TCRbeta sequences occurred in most of the 8 subjects.

As concerns this clone: The antigen is not known.

This table comes from immunoSEQ multiplex PCR, and its TCRdb copy is limited to in-frame clones, with some not included. The repertoire has tens of thousands of clones, 65% to 85% of them found once; the top ten carry roughly 0.44%. Per germline, CDR1 MNHNS and CDR2 SASEGT. The CDR3 is 15 residues long. With V trimmed by 1 base and J by 3 bases, 6 bases remained unmatched. Specimen: CD4+ T cells from blood, collected around 45 months after liver transplant. The J gene is TRBJ2-7, the V gene TRBV6-1; 7 bases map to TRBD2. The receptor's source is a human patient who received a liver transplant. Part of the T cells may come from the graft donor. For the CDR3, the DNA is TGTGCCAGCAGTGAAGTTGGGACTAAGGTCTACGAGCAGTACTTC. Translated, it gives CASSEVGTKVYEQYF.